The clone carrying this TCR beta chain was detected many times. Its antigen is unknown. These data originate in a study of Graves' ophthalmopathy and Graves' hyperthyroidism. General study findings and limits: With over 85% sensitivity and over 65% specificity, a 13-signature model separated ophthalmopathy from stable hyperthyroidism. A majority of expanded thyroid clonotypes exceeding 0.001 frequency were likewise present in blood.

The CDR3 extends over 17 amino acids. The V end lost 4 bases, the J end lost 3 bases, and 22 bases lay between the germline ends. Germline assignment: CDR1 SGHDT and CDR2 YYEEEE. For repertoire sequencing, the TCR beta CDR3 regions were amplified from RNA transcripts. Investigators did first-round RT-PCR with HTBI primers, then second-round multiplex PCR. From the multiplex PCR reads, TCRdb called clonotypes with MiXCR, one entry per CDR3 protein. The profile shows some 400,000 distinct CDR3 sequences, around 17% of them singletons. The PBMCs had their origin in less than 13 ml of fresh peripheral blood.

The sample was peripheral blood. J is TRBJ2-5 and V is TRBV5-6; possibly TRBD1 for D (5 bases). This TCR was sampled from a young woman with Graves' ophthalmopathy. As DNA, the CDR3 is TGTGCCAGCAGCATGACCTTAGTCAGGGCCTCCGAAGAGACCCAGTACTTC. Protein product: CASSMTLVRASEETQYF.